This paragraph reports one TCR beta chain. The antigen is not known. This entry comes from a study of T cell responses to AZD1222 COVID-19 vaccine. Overall study results and limits: In a largely white British group with more females than males, clonal diversity was possibly underestimated. In the spike-specific TCR repertoire, nearly half reportedly target unmutated variant regions.

Repertoires were generated with immunoSEQ multiplex PCR, while TCRdb's copy carries only in-frame clones and drops some. The sample contains 130,000 or so clones, 89% of which appear only once. Trimming pared 2 bases from V and 1 base from J, leaving 8 bases between. The CDR3 is 14 amino acids. Germline V lookup: CDR1 SGHNT, CDR2 YYREEE (reference sequence). The chain has TRBV5-4 and TRBJ2-3; D uncertain. This receptor was taken from an adult in good health. The sample here was peripheral blood, taken on day 0 of AZD1222 vaccination. The DNA for the CDR3 is TGTGCCAGCAGCTTCGGGCAGGGCACAGATACGCAGTATTTT. It is translated as CASSFGQGTDTQYF.